Sequencing of this T cell receptor (beta chain) was carried out in a study of control samples from healthy donors and cancer patients. Libraries were prepared by immunoSEQ multiplex PCR; TCRdb keeps only in-frame clonotypes and omits some of them. The table includes 130,000 or so clones, around nine tenths detected once. The receptor's source is a man aged 25 to 45 in good health. The sample comprised blood.

The CDR3 reads CASSRYNDRAYGYTF. CDR3 DNA: TGTGCCAGCAGCCGATACAACGACAGGGCCTATGGCTACACCTTC. This chain uses TRBV6-5 with TRBJ1-2, with 7 bases that match TRBD1. This CDR3 is built from 15 residues. V lost 6 bases, J lost 4 bases, and 11 bases stayed unmatched. CDR1 MNHEY and CDR2 SVGAGI come from the germline V gene.